What follows describes a single T cell receptor beta chain. Its antigen is not known. This CDR3 is 11 amino acids long. The V end lost 4 bases, the J end lost 7 bases, and 7 bases lay between the germline ends. Germline V gene data show CDR1 as SEHNR and CDR2 as FQNEAQ (reference sequence). The sample comes from a study of cytomegalovirus exposure and HLA in healthy donors. Looking at the study overall: Drawn from HLA-typed donors, some 80 million unique TCRs were held in an early data release.

The PCR was carried out with 60 Vbeta primers and 13 Jbeta primers. Using immunoSEQ multiplex PCR, the repertoire was profiled, and TCRdb retains in-frame clones only, with some absent. This table holds 150,000 or so clones, approximately 80% found once. The study, taken as a whole, reports: A later analysis reportedly found that, within productive TCRs, an Asian-associated ancestry cluster had fewer N-insertions than the mean observed across the approximately 600 donors.

The material sequenced was PBMCs. The V and J genes are TRBV7-9 and TRBJ1-2; D gene uncertain. The receptor was derived from a male donor in good health and CMV-seronegative. CDR3 DNA sequence: TGTGCCAGCAGCTCGCGGGGTGGCTACACCTTC. This codes for CASSSRGGYTF.